A single T cell receptor (beta chain) is shown here with its context. This entry is derived from a study of control samples from healthy donors and cancer patients. CDR1 is KGHSH and CDR2 is LQKENI in the germline V gene. The CDR3 has 16 residues. The junction had 5 bases not matched to a gene; V was cut back by 3 bases and J by 0 bases. The data were produced by immunoSEQ multiplex PCR, yet TCRdb's version contains in-frame clones alone and is incomplete. The repertoire consists of some 150,000 clones, with 96% occurring once and the leading ten covering 1%. This sequence was found in a woman between 25 and 40 years old in good health. J is TRBJ2-1 and V is TRBV18, with TRBD1 matching 7 bases. Sequencing used blood. The CDR3 DNA sequence: TGTGCCAGCTCACCCTCAGGGGGAGCCTCCTACAATGAGCAGTTCTTC. Translation: CASSPSGGASYNEQFF. Looking up the rest from reference TRBV18 and TRBJ2-1 gives the full variable domain: NAGVMQNPRHLVRRRGQEARLRCSPMKGHSHVYWYRQLPEEGLKFMVYLQKENIIDESGMPKERFSAEFPKEGPSILRIQQVVRGDSAAYFCASSPSGGASYNEQFFGPGTRLTVL.